A selection of T cell receptor beta chains follows, all from one sample in a study of radiotherapy plus CTLA-4 blockade in lung cancer. Using immunoSEQ multiplex PCR, the repertoire was profiled, and TCRdb retains in-frame clones only, with some absent. This table holds approximately 35,000 clones, 75% to 90% found once. The sequences come from peripheral blood, collected from a patient treated with radiotherapy plus ipilimumab. These receptors were collected from a human donor with non-small cell lung cancer who had stable disease on radiotherapy plus ipilimumab. Each CDR3 is given without its conserved first and last residue.

j_call v_call cdr3_aa
TRBJ1-5 TRBV19 ASSGTRNSNQPQH
TRBJ2-7 TRBV5-6 ASSLWRTGEEQY
TRBJ2-3 TRBV4-2 ASSSRLAGVADTQY
TRBJ2-1 TRBV11-2 ASSLAAGDYNEQF
TRBJ1-2 TRBV28 ASSLLSGDRESGYT
TRBJ2-5 TRBV6-1 ASSGPGLAGEETQY
TRBJ2-3 TRBV5-8 ASSFGGQGTDTQY
TRBJ2-3 TRBV10-1 ASSEGPRYTQY
TRBJ1-6 TRBV11-1 ASSPQTAMDSPLH
TRBJ2-1 TRBV7-8 ASTLGTGGYNEQF
TRBJ1-1 TRBV28 ASSLLGTGGPNTEAF